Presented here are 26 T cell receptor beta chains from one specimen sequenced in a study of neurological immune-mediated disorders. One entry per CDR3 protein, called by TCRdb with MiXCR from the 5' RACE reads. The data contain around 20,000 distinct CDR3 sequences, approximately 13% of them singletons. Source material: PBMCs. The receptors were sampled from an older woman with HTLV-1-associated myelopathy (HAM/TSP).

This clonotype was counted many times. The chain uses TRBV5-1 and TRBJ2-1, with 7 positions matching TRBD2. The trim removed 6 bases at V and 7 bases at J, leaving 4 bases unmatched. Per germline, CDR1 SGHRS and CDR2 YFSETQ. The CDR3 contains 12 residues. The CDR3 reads CASTPGGNEQFF. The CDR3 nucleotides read TGCGCCAGCACTCCGGGGGGAAATGAGCAGTTCTTC.

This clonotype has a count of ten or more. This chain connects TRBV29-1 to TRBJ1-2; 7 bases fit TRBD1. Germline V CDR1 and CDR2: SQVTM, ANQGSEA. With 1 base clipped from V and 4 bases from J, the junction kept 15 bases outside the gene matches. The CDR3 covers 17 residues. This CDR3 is CSVEAPGNQGVPYGYTF. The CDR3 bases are TGCAGCGTTGAAGCACCGGGTAACCAGGGGGTTCCCTATGGCTACACCTTC.

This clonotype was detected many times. DNA for the CDR3: TGTGCCAGCAGTTCTCAGGGCACTGGGGCCAACGTCCTGACTTTC. Amino acids: CASSSQGTGANVLTF. The chain recombines TRBV5-6 with TRBJ2-6; TRBD1 is a possible D gene (5 bases). The CDR3 has 15 amino acids. The germline gives CDR1 SGHDT, CDR2 YYEEEE. V lost 5 bases and J lost 2, with 11 bases in between.

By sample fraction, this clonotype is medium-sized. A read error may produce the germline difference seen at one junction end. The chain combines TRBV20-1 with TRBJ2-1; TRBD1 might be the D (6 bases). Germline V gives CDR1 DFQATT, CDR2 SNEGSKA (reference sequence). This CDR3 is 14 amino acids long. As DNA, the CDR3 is TGCAGTGTTAGAATACAGGGCCCGTCAAATGAGCAGTTCTTC. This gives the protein CSVRIQGPSNEQFF.

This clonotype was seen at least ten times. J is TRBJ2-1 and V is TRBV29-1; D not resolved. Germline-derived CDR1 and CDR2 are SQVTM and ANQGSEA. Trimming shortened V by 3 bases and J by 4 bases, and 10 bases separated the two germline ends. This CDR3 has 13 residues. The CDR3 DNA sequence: TGCAGCGTTGACTCCTCTCCATACAATGAGCAGTTCTTC. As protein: CSVDSSPYNEQFF.

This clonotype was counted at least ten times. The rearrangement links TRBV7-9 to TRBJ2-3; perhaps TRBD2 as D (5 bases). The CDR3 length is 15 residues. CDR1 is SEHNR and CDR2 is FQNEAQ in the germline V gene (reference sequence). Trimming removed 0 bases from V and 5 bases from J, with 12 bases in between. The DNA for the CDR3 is TGTGCCAGCAGCTTAGCAAGCCACGGGGAAGATACGCAGTATTTT. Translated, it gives CASSLASHGEDTQYF.

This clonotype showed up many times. Here the CDR3 reads CASSVGSRTDTQYF. The CDR3 DNA follows: TGTGCCAGCAGCGTAGGGAGTCGCACAGATACGCAGTATTTT. The rearrangement uses TRBV9 and TRBJ2-3; D is ambiguous. This CDR3 contains 14 residues. Deletions cut 0 bases from V and 1 base from J, with 6 bases between. Germline lookup yields CDR1 SGDLS and CDR2 YYNGEE.

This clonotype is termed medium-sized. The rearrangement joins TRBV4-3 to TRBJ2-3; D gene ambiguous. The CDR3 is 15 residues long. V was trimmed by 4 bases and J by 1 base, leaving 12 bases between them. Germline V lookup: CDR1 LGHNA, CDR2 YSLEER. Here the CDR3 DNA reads TGCGCCAGCAGCCTAAACGTCGGCGGCACAGATACGCAGTATTTT. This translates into CASSLNVGGTDTQYF.

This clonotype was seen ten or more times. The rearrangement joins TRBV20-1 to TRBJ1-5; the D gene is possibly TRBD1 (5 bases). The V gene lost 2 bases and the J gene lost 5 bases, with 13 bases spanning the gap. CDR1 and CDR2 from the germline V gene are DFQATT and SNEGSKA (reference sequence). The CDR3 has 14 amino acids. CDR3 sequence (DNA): TGCAGTGCTAGACCCCCGGGGGGACATCAGCCCCAGCATTTT. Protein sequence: CSARPPGGHQPQHF.

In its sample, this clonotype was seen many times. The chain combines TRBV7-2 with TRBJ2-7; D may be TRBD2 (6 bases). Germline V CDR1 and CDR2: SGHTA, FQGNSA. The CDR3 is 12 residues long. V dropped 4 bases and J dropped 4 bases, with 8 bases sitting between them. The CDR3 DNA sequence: TGTGCCAGCAGCTGGGCGGGGTACGAGCAGTACTTC. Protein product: CASSWAGYEQYF.

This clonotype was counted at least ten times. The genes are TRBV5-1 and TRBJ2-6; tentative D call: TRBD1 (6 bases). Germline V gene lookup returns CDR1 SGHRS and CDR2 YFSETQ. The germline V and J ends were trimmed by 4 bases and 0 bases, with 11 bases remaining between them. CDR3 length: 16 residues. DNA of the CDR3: TGCGCCAGCAGCATCGACAGGTCCTCTGGGGCCAACGTCCTGACTTTC. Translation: CASSIDRSSGANVLTF.

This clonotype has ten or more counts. The DNA for the CDR3 is TGTGCCAGCAGTCCTATAGTCGCGTCAGATACGCAGTATTTT. It encodes CASSPIVASDTQYF. The chain links TRBV7-8 to TRBJ2-3; D unresolved. Trimming left V 6 bases short and J 4 bases short, with 14 bases between. Germline V gene data show CDR1 as SGHVS and CDR2 as FQNEAQ. This CDR3 is built from 14 residues.

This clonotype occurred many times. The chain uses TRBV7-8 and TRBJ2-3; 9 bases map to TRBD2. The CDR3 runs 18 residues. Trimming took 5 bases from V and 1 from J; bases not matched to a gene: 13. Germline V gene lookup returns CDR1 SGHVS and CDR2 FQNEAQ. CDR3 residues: CASSPRGAGGLGTDTQYF. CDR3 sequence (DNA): TGTGCCAGCAGCCCACGGGGGGCGGGGGGGCTGGGCACAGATACGCAGTATTTT.

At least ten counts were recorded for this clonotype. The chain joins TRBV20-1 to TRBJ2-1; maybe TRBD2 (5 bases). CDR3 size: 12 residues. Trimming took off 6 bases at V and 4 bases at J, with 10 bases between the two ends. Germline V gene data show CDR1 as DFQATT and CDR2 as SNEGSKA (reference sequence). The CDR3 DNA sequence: TGCAGTGCCAAGACTACTTACAATGAGCAGTTCTTC. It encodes CSAKTTYNEQFF.

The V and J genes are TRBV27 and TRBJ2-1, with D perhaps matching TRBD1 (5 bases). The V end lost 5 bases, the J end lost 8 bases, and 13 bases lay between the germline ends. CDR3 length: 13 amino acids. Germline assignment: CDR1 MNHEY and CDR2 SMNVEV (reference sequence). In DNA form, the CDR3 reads TGTGCCAGCAGTCCTCCATACAGGCATGAGCAGTTCTTC. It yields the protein CASSPPYRHEQFF.

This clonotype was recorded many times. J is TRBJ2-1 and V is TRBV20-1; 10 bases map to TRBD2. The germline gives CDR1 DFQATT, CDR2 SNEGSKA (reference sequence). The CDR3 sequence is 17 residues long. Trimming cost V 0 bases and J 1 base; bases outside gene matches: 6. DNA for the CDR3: TGCAGTGCTAGAGATGGAAGCGGGGGGGTTTCCTACAATGAGCAGTTCTTC. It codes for CSARDGSGGVSYNEQFF.

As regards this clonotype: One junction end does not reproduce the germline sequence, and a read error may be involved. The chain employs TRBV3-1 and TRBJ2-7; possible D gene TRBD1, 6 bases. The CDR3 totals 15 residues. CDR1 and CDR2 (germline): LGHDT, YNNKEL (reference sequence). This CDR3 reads CVSSQWSPGQRSSYF. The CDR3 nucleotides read TGTGTCAGCAGCCAATGGTCCCCTGGACAGCGTTCTTCTTACTTC.

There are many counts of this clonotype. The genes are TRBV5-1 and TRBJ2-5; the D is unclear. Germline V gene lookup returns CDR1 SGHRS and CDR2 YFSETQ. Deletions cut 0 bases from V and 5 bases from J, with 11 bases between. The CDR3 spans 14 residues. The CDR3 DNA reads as TGCGCCAGCAGCTTGGGCTCTTTGGTGGAGACCCAGTACTTC. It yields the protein CASSLGSLVETQYF.

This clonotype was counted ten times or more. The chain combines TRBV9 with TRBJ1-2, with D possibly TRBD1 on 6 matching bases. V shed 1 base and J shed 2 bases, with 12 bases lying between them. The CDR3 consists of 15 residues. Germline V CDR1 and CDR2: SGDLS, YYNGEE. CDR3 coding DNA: TGTGCCAGCAGCGTAAACAGGGAGGAGAACTATGGCTACACCTTC. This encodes CASSVNREENYGYTF.

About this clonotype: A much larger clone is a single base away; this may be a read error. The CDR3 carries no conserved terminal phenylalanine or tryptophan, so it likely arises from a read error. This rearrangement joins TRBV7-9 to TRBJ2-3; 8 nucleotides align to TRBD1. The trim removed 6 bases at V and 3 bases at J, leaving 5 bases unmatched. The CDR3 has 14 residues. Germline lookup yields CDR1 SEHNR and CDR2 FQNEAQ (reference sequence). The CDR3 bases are TGTGCCAGCAGTCGGGACAGGCGGACAGATACGCAGTATTCT. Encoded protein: CASSRDRRTDTQYS.

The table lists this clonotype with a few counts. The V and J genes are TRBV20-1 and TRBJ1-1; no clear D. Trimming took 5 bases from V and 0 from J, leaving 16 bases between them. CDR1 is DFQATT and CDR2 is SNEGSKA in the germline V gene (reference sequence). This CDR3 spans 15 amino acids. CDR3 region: CSARWTRVMNTEAFF. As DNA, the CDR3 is TGCAGTGCTCGCTGGACGAGGGTTATGAACACTGAAGCTTTCTTT.

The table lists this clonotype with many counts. The CDR3 region has the DNA TGTGCCAGCAGCGTTAATGAGCAGTTCTTC. It specifies CASSVNEQFF. The chain couples TRBV7-9 to TRBJ2-1; no clear D gene. V dropped 5 bases and J dropped 7 bases, with 3 bases sitting between them. In germline, CDR1 is SEHNR, CDR2 FQNEAQ (reference sequence). This CDR3 contains 10 residues.

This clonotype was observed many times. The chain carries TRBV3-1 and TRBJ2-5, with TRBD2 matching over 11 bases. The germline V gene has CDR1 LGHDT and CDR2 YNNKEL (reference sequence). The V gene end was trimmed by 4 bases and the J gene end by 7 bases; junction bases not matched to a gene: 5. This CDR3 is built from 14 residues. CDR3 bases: TGTGCCAGCAGCCGACTAGCGGGGACCGGGACCCAGTACTTC. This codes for CASSRLAGTGTQYF.

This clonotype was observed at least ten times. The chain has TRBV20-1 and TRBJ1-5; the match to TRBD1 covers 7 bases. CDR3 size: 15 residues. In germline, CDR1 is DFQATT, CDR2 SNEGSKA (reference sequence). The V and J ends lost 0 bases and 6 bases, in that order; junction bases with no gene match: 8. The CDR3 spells CSARDPTGDSQPQHF. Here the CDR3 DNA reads TGCAGTGCTAGAGACCCTACCGGGGACAGTCAGCCCCAGCATTTT.

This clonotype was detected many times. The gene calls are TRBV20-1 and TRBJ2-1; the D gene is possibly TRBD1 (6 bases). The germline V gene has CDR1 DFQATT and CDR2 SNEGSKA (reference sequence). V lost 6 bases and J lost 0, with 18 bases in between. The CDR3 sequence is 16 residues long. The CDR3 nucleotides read TGCAGTGCCCAAATGGCAGGGGCTTCCTCCTACAATGAGCAGTTCTTC. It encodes CSAQMAGASSYNEQFF.

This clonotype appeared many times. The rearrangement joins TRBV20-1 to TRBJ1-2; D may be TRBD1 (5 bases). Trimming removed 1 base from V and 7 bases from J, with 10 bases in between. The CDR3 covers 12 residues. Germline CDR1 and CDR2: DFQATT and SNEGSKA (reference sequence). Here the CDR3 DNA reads TGCAGTGCTAGAGCAGGGTGGGGTGGCTACACCTTC. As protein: CSARAGWGGYTF.